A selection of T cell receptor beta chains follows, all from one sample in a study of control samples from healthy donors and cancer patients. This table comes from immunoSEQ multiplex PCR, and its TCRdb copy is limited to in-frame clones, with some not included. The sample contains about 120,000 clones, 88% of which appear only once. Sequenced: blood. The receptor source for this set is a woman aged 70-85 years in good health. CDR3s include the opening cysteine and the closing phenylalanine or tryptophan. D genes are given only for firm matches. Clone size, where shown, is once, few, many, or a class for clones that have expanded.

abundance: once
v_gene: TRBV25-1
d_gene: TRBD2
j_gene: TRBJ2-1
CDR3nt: TGTGCCAGCAGTGAACTTGGCGGGGGGCTTTACAATGAGCAGTTCTTC
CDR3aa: CASSELGGGLYNEQFF

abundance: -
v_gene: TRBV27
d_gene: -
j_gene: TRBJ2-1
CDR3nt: TGTGCCAGCAGGAAGGGGGGGGTCAACAATGAGCAGTTCTTC
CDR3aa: CASRKGGVNNEQFF

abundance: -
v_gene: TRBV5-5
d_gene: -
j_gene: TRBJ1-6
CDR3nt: TGTGCCAGCAGCCCCGACCCAGGGGATTCACCCCTCCACTTT
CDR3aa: CASSPDPGDSPLHF

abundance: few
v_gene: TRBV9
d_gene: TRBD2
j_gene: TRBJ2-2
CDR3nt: TGTGCCAGCAGCGTTACTAGCGGGGGGGCCACCGGGGAGCTGTTTTTT
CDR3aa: CASSVTSGGATGELFF

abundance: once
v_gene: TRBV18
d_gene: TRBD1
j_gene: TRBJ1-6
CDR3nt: TGTGCCAGCTCCAGGGACAGACCGAGCTCCTATAATTCACCCCTCCACTTT
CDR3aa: CASSRDRPSSYNSPLHF

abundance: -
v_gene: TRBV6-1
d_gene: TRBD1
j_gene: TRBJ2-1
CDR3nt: TGTGCCAGCAGTGAACACTACAGGGGGCACTACAATGAGCAGTTCTTC
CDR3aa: CASSEHYRGHYNEQFF

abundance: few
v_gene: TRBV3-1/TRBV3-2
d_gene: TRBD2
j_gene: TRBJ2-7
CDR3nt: TGTGCCAGCAGCCAGGGCCAGCGGGGCAGCTCCTACGAGCAGTACTTC
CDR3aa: CASSQGQRGSSYEQYF

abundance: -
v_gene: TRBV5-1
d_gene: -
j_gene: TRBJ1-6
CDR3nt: TGCGCCAGCAGCTTGGCCGGGGCGCAGAATTCACCCCTCCACTTT
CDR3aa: CASSLAGAQNSPLHF

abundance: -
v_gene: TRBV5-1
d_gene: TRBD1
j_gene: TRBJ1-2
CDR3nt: TGCGCCAGCAATCAGGGGGTCGAGGGCTATGGCTACACCTTC
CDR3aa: CASNQGVEGYGYTF

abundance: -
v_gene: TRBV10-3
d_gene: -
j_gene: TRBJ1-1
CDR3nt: TGTGCCATCAGTGATCAGATCCCGGAGACCATGAACACTGAAGCTTTCTTT
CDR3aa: CAISDQIPETMNTEAFF

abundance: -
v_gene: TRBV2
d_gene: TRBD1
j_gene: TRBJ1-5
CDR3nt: TGTGCCAGCAGTGGGACAGGGGGCAATCAGCCCCAGCATTTT
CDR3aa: CASSGTGGNQPQHF

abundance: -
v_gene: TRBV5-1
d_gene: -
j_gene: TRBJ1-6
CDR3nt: TGCGCCAGCAGCGACGTGGGGGGGCCGGCGAATTCACCCCTCCACTTT
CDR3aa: CASSDVGGPANSPLHF

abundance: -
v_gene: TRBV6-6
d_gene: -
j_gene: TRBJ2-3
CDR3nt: TGTGCCTGCGGGGAGGATACGCAGTATTTT
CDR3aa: CACGEDTQYF

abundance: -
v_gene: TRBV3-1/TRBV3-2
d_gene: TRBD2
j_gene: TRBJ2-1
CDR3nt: TGTGCCAGCAGCCAAGATCTGCGGGGGAATGAGCAGTTCTTC
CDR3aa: CASSQDLRGNEQFF

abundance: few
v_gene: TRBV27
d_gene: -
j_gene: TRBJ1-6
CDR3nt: TGTGCCAGCGGCCCGGAGGAAAATTCACCCCTCCACTTT
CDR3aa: CASGPEENSPLHF

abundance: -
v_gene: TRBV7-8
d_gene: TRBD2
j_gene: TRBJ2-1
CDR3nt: TGTGCCAGCAGCCGAAACACGGGACTAGCGGGGGGAAGCTCCTACAATGAGCAGTTCTTC
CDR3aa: CASSRNTGLAGGSSYNEQFF

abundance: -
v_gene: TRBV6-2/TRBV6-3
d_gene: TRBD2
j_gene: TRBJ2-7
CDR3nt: TGTGCCAGCAGTTATGGTGCGGGGGGCCTGTACGAGCAGTACTTC
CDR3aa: CASSYGAGGLYEQYF

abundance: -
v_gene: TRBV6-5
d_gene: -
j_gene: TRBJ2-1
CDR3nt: TGTGCCAGCAGGCTCGGGGGTACCAATGAGCAGTTCTTC
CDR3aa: CASRLGGTNEQFF

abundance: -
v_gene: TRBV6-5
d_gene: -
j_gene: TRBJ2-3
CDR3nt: TGTGCCAGCAGTTACCAGCTAGCGAGCAAAAATACGCAGTATTTT
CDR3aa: CASSYQLASKNTQYF

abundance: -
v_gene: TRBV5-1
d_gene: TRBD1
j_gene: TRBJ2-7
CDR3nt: TGCGCCAGCAGCTTGGTTGGGACAGGGGGCTACGAGCAGTACTTC
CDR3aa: CASSLVGTGGYEQYF

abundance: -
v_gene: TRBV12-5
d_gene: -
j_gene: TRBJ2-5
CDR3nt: TGTGCTAGTGGTTTGGGTCAGGGAATGAAGTACTTC
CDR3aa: CASGLGQGMKYF

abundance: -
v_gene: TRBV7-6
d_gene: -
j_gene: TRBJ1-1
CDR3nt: TGTGCCAGCAGCCTTTCCATGGGCACTGAAGCTTTCTTT
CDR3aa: CASSLSMGTEAFF

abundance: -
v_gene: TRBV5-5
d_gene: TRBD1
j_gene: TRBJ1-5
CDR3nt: TGTGCCAGCAGCTCTCATGACGGGACAGGGAGCCAGCCCCAGCATTTT
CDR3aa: CASSSHDGTGSQPQHF

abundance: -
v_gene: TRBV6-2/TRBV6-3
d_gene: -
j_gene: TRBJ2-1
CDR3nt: TGTGCCAGCAGTTACTCGAGGACGTACAATGAGCAGTTCTTC
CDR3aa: CASSYSRTYNEQFF

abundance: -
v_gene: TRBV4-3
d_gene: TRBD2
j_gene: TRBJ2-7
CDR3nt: TGCGCCAGCAGCCAAGGCCCCCTTGGAAGCGGGGGGGCCGGGAGGGAGCAGTACTTC
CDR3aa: CASSQGPLGSGGAGREQYF

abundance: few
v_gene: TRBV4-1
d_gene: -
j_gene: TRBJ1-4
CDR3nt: TGCGCCAGCAGCCAACAGGGTTCAGGGGAAAAACTGTTTTTT
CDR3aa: CASSQQGSGEKLFF

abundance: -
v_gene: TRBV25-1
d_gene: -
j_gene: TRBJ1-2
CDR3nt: TGTGCCAGCAGTGAATCTCGGGGCTATGGCTACACCTTC
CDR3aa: CASSESRGYGYTF

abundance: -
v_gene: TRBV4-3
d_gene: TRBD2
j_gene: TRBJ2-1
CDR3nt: TGCGCCAGCAGCCAAGATCTTGCCCTAGCGGGTGTATCCTACAATGAGCAGTTCTTC
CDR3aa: CASSQDLALAGVSYNEQFF

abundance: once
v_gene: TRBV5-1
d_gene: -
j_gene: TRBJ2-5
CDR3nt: TGCGCCAGCAGCTACCAAGAGACCCAGTACTTC
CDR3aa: CASSYQETQYF

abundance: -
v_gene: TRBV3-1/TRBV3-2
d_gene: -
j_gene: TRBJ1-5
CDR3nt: TGTGCCAGCAGCCAGACAGGATTCGTGCCCCAGCATTTT
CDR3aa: CASSQTGFVPQHF

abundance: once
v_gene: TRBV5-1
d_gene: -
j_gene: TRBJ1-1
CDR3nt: TGCGCCAGCAGCCCGGATGGGGGAACTGAAGCTTTCTTT
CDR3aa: CASSPDGGTEAFF

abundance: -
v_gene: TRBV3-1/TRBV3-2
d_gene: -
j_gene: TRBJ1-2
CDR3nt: TGTGCCAGCAGCCAAGGGACAGCCTATGGCTACACCTTC
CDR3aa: CASSQGTAYGYTF

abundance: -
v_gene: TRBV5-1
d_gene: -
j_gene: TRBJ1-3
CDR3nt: TGCGCCAGCAGCTTAATGGGACCAAGCTCTGGAAACACCATATATTTT
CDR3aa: CASSLMGPSSGNTIYF

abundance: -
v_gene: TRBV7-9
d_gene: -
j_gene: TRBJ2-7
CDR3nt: TGTGCCAGCACCCCGTGGGACGAGGACGAGCAGTACTTC
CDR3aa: CASTPWDEDEQYF

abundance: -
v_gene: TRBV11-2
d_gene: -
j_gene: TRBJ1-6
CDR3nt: TGTGCCAGCAGCTGGGTCTCCCGCAATTCACCCCTCCACTTT
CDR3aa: CASSWVSRNSPLHF

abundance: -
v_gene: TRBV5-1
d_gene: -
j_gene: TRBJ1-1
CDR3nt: TGCGCCAGCAGGGAGGGGGGGGATAGGGCAAACACTGAAGCTTTCTTT
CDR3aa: CASREGGDRANTEAFF

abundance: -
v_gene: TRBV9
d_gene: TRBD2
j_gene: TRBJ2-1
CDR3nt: TGTGCCAGCAGCTCCTTAGCGGGGGTCCCTTGGTTCTTC
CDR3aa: CASSSLAGVPWFF

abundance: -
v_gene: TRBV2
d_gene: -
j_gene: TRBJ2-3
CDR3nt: TGTGCCAGCAGTGAACAACCGGCAGGGGGGACAGATACGCAGTATTTT
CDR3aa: CASSEQPAGGTDTQYF

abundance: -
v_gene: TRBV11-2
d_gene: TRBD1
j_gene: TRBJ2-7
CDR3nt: TGTGCCAGCAGCTCAGGGGGCTACGAGCAGTACTTC
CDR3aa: CASSSGGYEQYF

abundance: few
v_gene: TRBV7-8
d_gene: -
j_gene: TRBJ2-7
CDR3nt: TGTGCCAGCAGCTCCGACAGGATCGAGCAGTACTTC
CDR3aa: CASSSDRIEQYF

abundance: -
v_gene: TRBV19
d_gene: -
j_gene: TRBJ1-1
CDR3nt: TGTGCCAGTAGTACGGTCCTATGGAACACTGAAGCTTTCTTT
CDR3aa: CASSTVLWNTEAFF

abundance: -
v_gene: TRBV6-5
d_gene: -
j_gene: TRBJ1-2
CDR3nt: TGTGCCAGCAGACGGACAAATAAGGCCTATGGCTACACCTTC
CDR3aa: CASRRTNKAYGYTF

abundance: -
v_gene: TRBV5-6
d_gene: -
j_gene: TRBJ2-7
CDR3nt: TGTGCCAGCAGCTTGTTAGCTGACGAGCAGTACTTC
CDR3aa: CASSLLADEQYF

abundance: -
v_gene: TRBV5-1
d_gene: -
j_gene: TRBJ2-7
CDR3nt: TGCGCCAGCAGTTCCGGCGGGGCAGAGCAGTACTTC
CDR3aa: CASSSGGAEQYF

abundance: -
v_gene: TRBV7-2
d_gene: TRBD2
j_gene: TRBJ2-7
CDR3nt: TGTGCCAGCAGCTTCGTTTCTAGTGGGGAGGGGGAGCAGTACTTC
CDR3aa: CASSFVSSGEGEQYF

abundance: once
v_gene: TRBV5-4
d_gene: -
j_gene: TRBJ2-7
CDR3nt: TGTGCCAGCAGTTCGGCTAGGGACTGGGCCTACGAGCAGTACTTC
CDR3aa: CASSSARDWAYEQYF

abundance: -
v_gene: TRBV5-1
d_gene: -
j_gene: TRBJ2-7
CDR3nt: TGCGCCAGCAGCGAGGGGAGTCTCGAGCAGTACTTC
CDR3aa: CASSEGSLEQYF

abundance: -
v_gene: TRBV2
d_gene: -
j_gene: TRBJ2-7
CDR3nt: TGTGCCAGCAGTCCCTCCTACGAGCAGTACTTC
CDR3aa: CASSPSYEQYF

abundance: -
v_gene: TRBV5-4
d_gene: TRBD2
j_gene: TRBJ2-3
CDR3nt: TGTGCCAGCAGCGCGACTAGCGGGGGGCATTGGGGTGGTACGCAGTATTTT
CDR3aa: CASSATSGGHWGGTQYF

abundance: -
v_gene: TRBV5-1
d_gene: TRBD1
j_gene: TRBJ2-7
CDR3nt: TGCGCCAGCAGCTCCGGGACAGGGACCTACGAGCAGTACTTC
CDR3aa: CASSSGTGTYEQYF

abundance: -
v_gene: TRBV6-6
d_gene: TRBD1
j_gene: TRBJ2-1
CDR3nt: TGTGCCAGCAGTGAGGGACAGGGGTCCAATGAGCAGTTCTTC
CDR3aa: CASSEGQGSNEQFF

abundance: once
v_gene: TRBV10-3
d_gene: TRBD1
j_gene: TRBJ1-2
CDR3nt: TGTGCCATCAGAACAGGGGAGGGTAAAGCTAACTATGGCTACACCTTC
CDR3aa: CAIRTGEGKANYGYTF

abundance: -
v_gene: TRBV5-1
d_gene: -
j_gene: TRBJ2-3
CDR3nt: TGCGCCAGCAGCTTGGCCCTGGGGGCCGGGGATACGCAGTATTTT
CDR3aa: CASSLALGAGDTQYF

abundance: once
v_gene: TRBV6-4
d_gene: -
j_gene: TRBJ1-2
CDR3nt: TGTGCCAGCAGTGCCCGTGCCGGGGTTAACTATGGCTACACCTTC
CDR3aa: CASSARAGVNYGYTF

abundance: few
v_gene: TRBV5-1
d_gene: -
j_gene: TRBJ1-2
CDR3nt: TGCGCCAGCAGCTTGGAGAGTCCTAACTATGGCTACACCTTC
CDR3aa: CASSLESPNYGYTF

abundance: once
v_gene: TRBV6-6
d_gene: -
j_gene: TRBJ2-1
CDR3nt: TGTGCCAGCAGTTACTCGACAGACTTGAATGAGCAGTTCTTC
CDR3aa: CASSYSTDLNEQFF

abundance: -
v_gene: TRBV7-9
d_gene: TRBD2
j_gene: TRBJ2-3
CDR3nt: TGTGCCAGCAGCCTGAAGGGACTAGGATCAGATACGCAGTATTTT
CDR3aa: CASSLKGLGSDTQYF